These 8 T cell receptor beta chains were sequenced from one sample in a study of chemoradiotherapy in HPV16-positive cancers. Assay used: immunoSEQ multiplex PCR; TCRdb lists only in-frame clones, some missing. The data hold tens of thousands of clones, with approximately 89% observed a single time. The starting material was blood, obtained from a patient who underwent chemoradiotherapy. These receptor sequences come from a human donor with HPV-associated anogenital cancer.

J is TRBJ1-1 and V is TRBV28; TRBD1 aligns across 9 bases. Trimming at V came to 5 bases and at J to 1 base, leaving 2 bases not matched to a gene. This CDR3 is 14 amino acids long. Per the germline V gene, CDR1 is MDHEN and CDR2 is SYDVKM. CDR3 DNA sequence: TGTGCCAGCAGTGCACAGGGGGCGAACACTGAAGCTTTCTTT. This gives the protein CASSAQGANTEAFF.

The V call is TRBV30, the J call TRBJ2-7; TRBD1 agrees at 9 bases. The germline V gene encodes CDR1 GTSNPN and CDR2 SVGIG (reference sequence). Trimming at V came to 0 bases and at J to 4 bases, leaving 4 bases not matched to a gene. CDR3 length: 14 amino acids. The CDR3 sequence is CAWSVGTGWYEQYF. The CDR3 nucleotides read TGTGCCTGGAGTGTAGGGACAGGGTGGTACGAGCAGTACTTC.

The chain uses TRBV5-1 and TRBJ1-1; D is uncertain. The CDR3 spans 15 residues. V lost 3 bases and J 1 base, leaving 13 bases between the germline ends. Germline V gene lookup returns CDR1 SGHRS and CDR2 YFSETQ. DNA of the CDR3: TGCGCCAGCAGCTCGACTCCAGCCAGGAACACTGAAGCTTTCTTT. Protein product: CASSSTPARNTEAFF. Variable domain in full (rest from reference TRBV5-1 and TRBJ1-1): KAGVTQTPRYLIKTRGQQVTLSCSPISGHRSVSWYQQTPGQGLQFLFEYFSETQRNKGNFPGRFSGRQFSNSRSEMNVSTLELGDSALYLCASSSTPARNTEAFFGQGTRLTVV.

The chain recombines TRBV28 with TRBJ2-1, with D uncertain. Germline V gives CDR1 MDHEN, CDR2 SYDVKM. This CDR3 comprises 11 residues. Trimming took 2 bases from V and 7 from J, leaving 3 bases between them. CDR3 in amino acids: CASSLKNEQFF. CDR3 coding DNA: TGTGCCAGCAGTTTAAAAAATGAGCAGTTCTTC.

This clone has more than one count but fewer than ten. J is TRBJ1-1 and V is TRBV21-1; the table's D gene call, TRBD1, was not cross checked with the DNA. TRBV21-1 is tagged as a pseudogene. CDR3 length: 17 amino acids. CDR3 residues: CASSILHGTGTSTEAFF. Written as DNA, the CDR3 is TGTGCCAGCAGCATACTCCATGGGACAGGGACGAGCACTGAAGCTTTCTTT.

The CDR3 DNA reads TGCGCCAGCAGTCAGGGTTCTGGAAACACCATATATTTT. It encodes CASSQGSGNTIYF. J is TRBJ1-3 and V is TRBV10-2; TRBD1 is a possible D gene (5 bases). This CDR3 has 13 amino acids. Germline CDR1 and CDR2: WSHSY and SAAADI. The V end lost 5 bases, the J end lost 1 base, and 6 bases lay between the germline ends.

The chain is built from TRBV28 and TRBJ1-2; no clear D. Germline values: CDR1 MDHEN, CDR2 SYDVKM. Trimming stripped 4 bases from V and 7 bases from J, with 13 bases between. The CDR3 loop spans 13 amino acids. This CDR3 reads CASSSTDKVGYTF. The DNA for the CDR3 is TGTGCCAGCAGTTCAACGGATAAAGTTGGCTACACCTTC.

The J gene is TRBJ2-3, the V gene TRBV6-1; TRBD2 matches 14 bases. Trimming at V came to 7 bases and at J to 5 bases, leaving 5 bases not matched to a gene. CDR1 is MNHNS, CDR2 SASEGT, per germline. This CDR3 comprises 15 residues. Written as DNA, the CDR3 is TGTGCCAGCACCGAGACTAGCGGGAGGGGAGATACGCAGTATTTT. Protein: CASTETSGRGDTQYF.